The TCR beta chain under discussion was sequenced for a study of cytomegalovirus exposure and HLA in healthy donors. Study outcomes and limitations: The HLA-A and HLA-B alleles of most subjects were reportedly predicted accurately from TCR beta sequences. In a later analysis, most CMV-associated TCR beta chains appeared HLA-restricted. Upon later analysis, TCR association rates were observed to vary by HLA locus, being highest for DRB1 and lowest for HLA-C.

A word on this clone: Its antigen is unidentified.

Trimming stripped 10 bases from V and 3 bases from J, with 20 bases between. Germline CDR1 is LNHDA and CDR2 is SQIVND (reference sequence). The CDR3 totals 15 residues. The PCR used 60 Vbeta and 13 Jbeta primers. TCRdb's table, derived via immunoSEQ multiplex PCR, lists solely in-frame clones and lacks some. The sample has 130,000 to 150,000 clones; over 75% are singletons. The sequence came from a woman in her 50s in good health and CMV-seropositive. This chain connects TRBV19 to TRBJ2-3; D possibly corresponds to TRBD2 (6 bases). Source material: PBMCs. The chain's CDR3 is CATWDPGLQTDTQYF. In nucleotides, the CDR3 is TGTGCCACTTGGGACCCGGGACTGCAGACAGATACGCAGTATTTT.